Reported below is one TCR beta chain. In assigning cohorts, the study relied on participant-reported clinical history. Participants in the exposed group had met a COVID-19 case in the 2 weeks before joining the study. This entry comes from a study of blood T cell repertoires in COVID-19. The protocol was immunoSEQ multiplex PCR, while the TCRdb copy is restricted to in-frame clones and leaves out a portion. The sample carries 220,000 or so clones, 90% recorded once. Sequenced input: PBMCs or T cells enriched from blood (not recorded which). The clonotype originates from a young man who had been exposed to COVID-19.

The CDR3 coding sequence is TGTGCCAGTGCCAGCTCCTACAATGAGCAGTTCTTC. This codes for CASASSYNEQFF. V usage is TRBV12-3 or TRBV12-4 and J usage is TRBJ2-1; D is ambiguous. This CDR3 is 12 amino acids long. The V end was cut by 9 bases, the J end by 0 bases, with 6 bases between.